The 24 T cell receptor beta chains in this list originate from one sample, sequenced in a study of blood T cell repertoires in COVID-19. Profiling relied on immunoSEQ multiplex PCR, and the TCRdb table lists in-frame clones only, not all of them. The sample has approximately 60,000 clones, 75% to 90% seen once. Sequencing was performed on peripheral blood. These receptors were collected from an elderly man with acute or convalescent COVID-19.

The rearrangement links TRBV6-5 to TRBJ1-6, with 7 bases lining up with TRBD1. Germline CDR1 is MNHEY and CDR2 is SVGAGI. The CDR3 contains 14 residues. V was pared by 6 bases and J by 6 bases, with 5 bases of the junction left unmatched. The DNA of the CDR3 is TGTGCCAGCAGCGAGAAGGGGGCTAATTCACCCCTCCACTTT. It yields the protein CASSEKGANSPLHF.

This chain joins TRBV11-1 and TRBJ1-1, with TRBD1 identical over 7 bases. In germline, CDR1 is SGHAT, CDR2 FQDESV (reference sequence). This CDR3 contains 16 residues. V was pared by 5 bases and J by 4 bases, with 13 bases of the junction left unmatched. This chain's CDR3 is CASSPESGQDSTEAFF. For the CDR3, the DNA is TGTGCCAGCAGCCCAGAGAGCGGACAGGACAGCACTGAAGCTTTCTTT.

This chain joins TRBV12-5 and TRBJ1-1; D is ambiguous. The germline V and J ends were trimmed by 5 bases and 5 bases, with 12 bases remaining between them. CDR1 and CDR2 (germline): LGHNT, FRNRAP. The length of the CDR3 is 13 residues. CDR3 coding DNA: TGTGCTAGTGGTGCCTGGGGAGGGACTGAAGCTTTCTTT. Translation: CASGAWGGTEAFF.

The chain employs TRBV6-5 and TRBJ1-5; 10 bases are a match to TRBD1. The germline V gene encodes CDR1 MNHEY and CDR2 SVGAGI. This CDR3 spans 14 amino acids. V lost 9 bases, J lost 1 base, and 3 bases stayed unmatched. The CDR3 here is CASRTGGSNQPQHF. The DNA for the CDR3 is TGTGCCAGTCGGACAGGGGGGAGCAATCAGCCCCAGCATTTT.

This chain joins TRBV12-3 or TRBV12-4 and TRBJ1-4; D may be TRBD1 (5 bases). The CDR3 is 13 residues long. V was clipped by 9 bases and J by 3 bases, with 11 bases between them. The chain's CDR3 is CASGAGANEKLFF. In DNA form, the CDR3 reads TGTGCCAGTGGGGCGGGGGCTAATGAAAAACTGTTTTTT.

The CDR3 spells CSVGGQGSYEQYF. The CDR3 DNA follows: TGCAGCGTCGGAGGACAGGGTTCCTACGAGCAGTACTTC. This chain connects TRBV29-1 to TRBJ2-7, with 8 bases fitting TRBD1. The CDR3 totals 13 residues. The germline V gene encodes CDR1 SQVTM and CDR2 ANQGSEA. V lost 6 bases and J lost 1; bases outside the gene matches: 5.

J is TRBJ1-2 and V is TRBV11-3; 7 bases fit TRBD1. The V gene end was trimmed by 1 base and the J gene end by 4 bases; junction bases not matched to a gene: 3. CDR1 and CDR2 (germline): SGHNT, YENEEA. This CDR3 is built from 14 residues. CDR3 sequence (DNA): TGTGCCAGCAGCTTAGGACAGGGCAGCTATGGCTACACCTTC. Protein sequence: CASSLGQGSYGYTF.

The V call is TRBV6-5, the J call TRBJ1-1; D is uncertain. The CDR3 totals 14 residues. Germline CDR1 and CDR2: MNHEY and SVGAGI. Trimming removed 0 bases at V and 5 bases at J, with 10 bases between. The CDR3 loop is CASSYSTQATEAFF. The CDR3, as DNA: TGTGCCAGCAGTTACTCGACGCAGGCGACTGAAGCTTTCTTT.

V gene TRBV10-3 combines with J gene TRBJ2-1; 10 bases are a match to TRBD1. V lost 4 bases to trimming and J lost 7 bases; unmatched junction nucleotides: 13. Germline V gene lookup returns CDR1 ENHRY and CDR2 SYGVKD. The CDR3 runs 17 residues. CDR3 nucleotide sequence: TGTGCCATCAGTGCTGAGGGACAGGGGCTTGGTAGGAATGAGCAGTTCTTC. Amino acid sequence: CAISAEGQGLGRNEQFF.

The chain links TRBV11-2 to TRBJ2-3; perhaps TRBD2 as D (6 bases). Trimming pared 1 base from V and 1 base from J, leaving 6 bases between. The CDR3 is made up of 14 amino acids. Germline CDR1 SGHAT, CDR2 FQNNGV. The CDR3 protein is CASSLGGGTDTQYF. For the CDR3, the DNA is TGTGCCAGCAGCTTAGGGGGGGGCACAGATACGCAGTATTTT.

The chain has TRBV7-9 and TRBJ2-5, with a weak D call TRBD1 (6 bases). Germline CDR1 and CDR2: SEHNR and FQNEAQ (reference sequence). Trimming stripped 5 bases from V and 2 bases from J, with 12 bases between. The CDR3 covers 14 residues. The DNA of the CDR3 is TGTGCCAGCAGCCCCTGGACAGAACAAGAGACCCAGTACTTC. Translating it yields CASSPWTEQETQYF.

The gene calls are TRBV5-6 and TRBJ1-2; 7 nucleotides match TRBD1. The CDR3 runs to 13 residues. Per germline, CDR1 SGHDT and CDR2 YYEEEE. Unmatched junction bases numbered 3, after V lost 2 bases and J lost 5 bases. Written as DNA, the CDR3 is TGTGCCAGCAGCTTTGGACAGGCGTATGGCTACACCTTC. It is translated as CASSFGQAYGYTF.

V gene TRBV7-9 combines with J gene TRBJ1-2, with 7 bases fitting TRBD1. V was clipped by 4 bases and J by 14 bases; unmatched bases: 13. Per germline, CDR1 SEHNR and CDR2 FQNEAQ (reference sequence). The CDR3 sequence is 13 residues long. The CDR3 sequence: CASSSGQRSERTF. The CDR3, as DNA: TGTGCCAGCAGCTCGGGACAGCGCTCGGAGAGGACCTTC.

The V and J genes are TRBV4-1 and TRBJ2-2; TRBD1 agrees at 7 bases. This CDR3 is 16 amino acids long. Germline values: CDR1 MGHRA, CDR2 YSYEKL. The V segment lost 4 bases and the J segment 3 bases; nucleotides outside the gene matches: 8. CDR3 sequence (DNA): TGCGCCAGCAGCCCCGGCCAGGGGGATTACACCGGGGAGCTGTTTTTT. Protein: CASSPGQGDYTGELFF.

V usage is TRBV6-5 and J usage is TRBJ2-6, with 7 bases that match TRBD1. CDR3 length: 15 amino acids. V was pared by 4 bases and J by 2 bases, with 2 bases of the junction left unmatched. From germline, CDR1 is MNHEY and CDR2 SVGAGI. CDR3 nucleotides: TGTGCCAGCAGTTTGACAGGGACTGGGGCCAACGTCCTGACTTTC. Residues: CASSLTGTGANVLTF.

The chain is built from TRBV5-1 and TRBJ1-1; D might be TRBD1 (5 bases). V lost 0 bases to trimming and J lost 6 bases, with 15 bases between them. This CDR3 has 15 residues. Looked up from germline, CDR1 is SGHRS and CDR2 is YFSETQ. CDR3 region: CASSLVMQGGSEAFF. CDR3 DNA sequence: TGCGCCAGCAGCTTGGTTATGCAGGGAGGCTCTGAAGCTTTCTTT.

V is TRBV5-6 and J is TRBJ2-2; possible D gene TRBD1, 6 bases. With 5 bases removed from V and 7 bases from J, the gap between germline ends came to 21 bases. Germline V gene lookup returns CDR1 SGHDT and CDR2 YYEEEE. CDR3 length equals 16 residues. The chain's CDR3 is CASRSPLTGQGGELFF. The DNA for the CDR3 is TGTGCCAGCAGGTCCCCGCTGACAGGCCAAGGCGGGGAGCTGTTTTTT.

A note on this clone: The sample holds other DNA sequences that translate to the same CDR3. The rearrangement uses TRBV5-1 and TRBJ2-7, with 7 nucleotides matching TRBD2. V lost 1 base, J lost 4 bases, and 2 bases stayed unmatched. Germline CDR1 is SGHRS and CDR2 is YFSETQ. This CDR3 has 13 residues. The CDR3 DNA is TGCGCCAGCAGCTTGTCAGCGGGATACGAGCAGTACTTC. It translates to CASSLSAGYEQYF.

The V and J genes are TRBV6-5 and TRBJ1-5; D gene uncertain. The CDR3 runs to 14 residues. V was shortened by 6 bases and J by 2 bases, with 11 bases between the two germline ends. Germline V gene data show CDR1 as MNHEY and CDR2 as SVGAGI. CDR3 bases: TGTGCCAGCAGCAGGAATTCCCGCAATCAGCCCCAGCATTTT. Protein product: CASSRNSRNQPQHF.

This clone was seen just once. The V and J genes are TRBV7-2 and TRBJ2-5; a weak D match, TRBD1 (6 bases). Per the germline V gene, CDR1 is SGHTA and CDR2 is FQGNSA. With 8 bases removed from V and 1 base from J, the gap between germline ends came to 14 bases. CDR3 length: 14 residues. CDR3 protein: CASDLGGFQETQYF. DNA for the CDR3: TGTGCCAGCGATTTAGGGGGATTCCAAGAGACCCAGTACTTC.

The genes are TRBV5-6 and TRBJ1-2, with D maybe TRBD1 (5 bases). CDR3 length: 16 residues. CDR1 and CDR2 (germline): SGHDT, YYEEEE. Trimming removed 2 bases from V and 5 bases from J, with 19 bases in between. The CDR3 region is CASSLTGALEDYGYTF. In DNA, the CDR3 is TGTGCCAGCAGCTTAACAGGCGCCCTTGAGGATTATGGCTACACCTTC.

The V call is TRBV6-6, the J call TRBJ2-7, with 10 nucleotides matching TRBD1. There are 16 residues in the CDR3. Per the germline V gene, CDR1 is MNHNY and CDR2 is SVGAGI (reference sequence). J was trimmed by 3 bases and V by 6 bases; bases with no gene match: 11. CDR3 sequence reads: CASSPSPGQGIYEQYF. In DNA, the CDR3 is TGTGCCAGCAGCCCCTCCCCGGGACAGGGGATCTACGAGCAGTACTTC.

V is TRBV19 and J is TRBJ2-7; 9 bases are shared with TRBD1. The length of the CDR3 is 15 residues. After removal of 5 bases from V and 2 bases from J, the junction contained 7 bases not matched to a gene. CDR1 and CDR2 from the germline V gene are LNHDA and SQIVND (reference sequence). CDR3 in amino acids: CASSEPGQGPYEQYF. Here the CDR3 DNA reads TGTGCCAGTAGTGAACCGGGACAGGGTCCCTACGAGCAGTACTTC.

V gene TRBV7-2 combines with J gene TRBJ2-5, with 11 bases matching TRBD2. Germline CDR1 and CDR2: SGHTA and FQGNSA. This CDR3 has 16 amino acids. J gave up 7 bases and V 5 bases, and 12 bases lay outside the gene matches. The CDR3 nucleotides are TGTGCCAGCAGCCTATCCGTTAGCGGGGGGGCGGGGACCCAGTACTTC. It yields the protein CASSLSVSGGAGTQYF.